These T cell receptor beta chains were read from a single sample in a study of response to subunit inactivated influenza vaccine. TCRdb ran MiXCR on the RT-PCR reads and lists one entry per CDR3 protein. The repertoire holds about 580,000 distinct CDR3 sequences, with around 13% as singletons. The source was PBMCs from blood, collected 11 to 12 days after vaccination. Source of these receptors: a man aged 50 or older who received an inactivated influenza vaccine. CDR3s leave out the opening cysteine and the closing phenylalanine or tryptophan. The order of the fields is clone size, J gene, D gene, V gene, CDR3 protein. A D gene is named only where the DNA matches it firmly. Clone size appears in some rows only: once, few, many, or a class for an expanded clone.

abundance: many
j_gene: TRBJ2-7
d_gene: -
v_gene: TRBV5-1
CDR3aa: ASSGGYEQY

abundance: few
j_gene: TRBJ2-7
d_gene: TRBD1
v_gene: TRBV12-3/TRBV12-4
CDR3aa: ASSLRTGPQY

abundance: -
j_gene: TRBJ2-5
d_gene: TRBD2
v_gene: TRBV18
CDR3aa: ASSPSGSRETQY

abundance: -
j_gene: TRBJ1-6
d_gene: TRBD1
v_gene: TRBV12-3/TRBV12-4
CDR3aa: ASSASDRVGWSPLH

abundance: few
j_gene: TRBJ2-1
d_gene: TRBD1
v_gene: TRBV7-9
CDR3aa: ASSLKGAHNEQF

abundance: many
j_gene: TRBJ1-2
d_gene: -
v_gene: TRBV12-3/TRBV12-4
CDR3aa: ASSYFQGVHGYT

abundance: -
j_gene: TRBJ1-1
d_gene: TRBD1
v_gene: TRBV4-2
CDR3aa: ASSDLTPTGVYTEAF

abundance: few
j_gene: TRBJ2-7
d_gene: -
v_gene: TRBV6-5
CDR3aa: ASSYSGDGSYEQY

abundance: -
j_gene: TRBJ1-1
d_gene: -
v_gene: TRBV27
CDR3aa: ASSLWRGDTEAF

abundance: many
j_gene: TRBJ2-3
d_gene: TRBD2
v_gene: TRBV24-1
CDR3aa: ATSGGSTDTQY

abundance: -
j_gene: TRBJ2-7
d_gene: TRBD2
v_gene: TRBV7-2
CDR3aa: ASSLEGLAGGVEQY

abundance: -
j_gene: TRBJ2-7
d_gene: -
v_gene: TRBV20-1
CDR3aa: SALESLSAEQY

abundance: few
j_gene: TRBJ2-1
d_gene: TRBD1
v_gene: TRBV5-5
CDR3aa: ASSLGTGRLNEQF

abundance: -
j_gene: TRBJ2-5
d_gene: -
v_gene: TRBV15
CDR3aa: ATIRGSGETQY

abundance: -
j_gene: TRBJ2-5
d_gene: TRBD1
v_gene: TRBV11-2
CDR3aa: ASSLVQGAKETQY

abundance: -
j_gene: TRBJ1-2
d_gene: -
v_gene: TRBV12-3/TRBV12-4
CDR3aa: ASSPGTSYGYT

abundance: -
j_gene: TRBJ1-1
d_gene: -
v_gene: TRBV12-3/TRBV12-4
CDR3aa: ASISSSTEAF

abundance: -
j_gene: TRBJ2-1
d_gene: TRBD2
v_gene: TRBV19
CDR3aa: ASRGLFWEQF

abundance: few
j_gene: TRBJ2-6
d_gene: -
v_gene: TRBV3-1
CDR3aa: ASSQGTGGLANVLT

abundance: -
j_gene: TRBJ2-7
d_gene: -
v_gene: TRBV12-3/TRBV12-4
CDR3aa: ASSGDHYEQY

abundance: -
j_gene: TRBJ2-5
d_gene: -
v_gene: TRBV24-1
CDR3aa: ATSDLSDPQETQY

abundance: few
j_gene: TRBJ2-7
d_gene: TRBD1
v_gene: TRBV5-6
CDR3aa: ASSLVDRGSEQY

abundance: few
j_gene: TRBJ1-3
d_gene: -
v_gene: TRBV7-9
CDR3aa: ASSLVQWTGNTIY

abundance: few
j_gene: TRBJ1-4
d_gene: -
v_gene: TRBV4-2
CDR3aa: ASSQHRAGVNEKLF

abundance: few
j_gene: TRBJ2-1
d_gene: -
v_gene: TRBV4-1
CDR3aa: ASSQGGYSSYNEQF

abundance: few
j_gene: TRBJ2-5
d_gene: TRBD1
v_gene: TRBV7-9
CDR3aa: ASSHRTGLETQY

abundance: once
j_gene: TRBJ1-2
d_gene: -
v_gene: TRBV18
CDR3aa: ASSPYKAGLLENGYT

abundance: many
j_gene: TRBJ1-5
d_gene: TRBD1
v_gene: TRBV7-8
CDR3aa: ASSLDRVGQPQH

abundance: few
j_gene: TRBJ2-2
d_gene: -
v_gene: TRBV12-3/TRBV12-4
CDR3aa: ASSLLGGANTGELF

abundance: -
j_gene: TRBJ2-1
d_gene: -
v_gene: TRBV5-6
CDR3aa: ASSVRTSSQF

abundance: -
j_gene: TRBJ1-2
d_gene: TRBD1
v_gene: TRBV6-5
CDR3aa: ASSYSTGGGYT

abundance: -
j_gene: TRBJ2-1
d_gene: -
v_gene: TRBV6-1
CDR3aa: ASSEHGESHNEQF

abundance: -
j_gene: TRBJ2-3
d_gene: TRBD2
v_gene: TRBV28
CDR3aa: ASRAGTSQNTQY

abundance: few
j_gene: TRBJ2-5
d_gene: -
v_gene: TRBV4-3
CDR3aa: ASSQDLPPGEETQY

abundance: -
j_gene: TRBJ2-1
d_gene: -
v_gene: TRBV6-1
CDR3aa: ASSQTPWDEQF

abundance: -
j_gene: TRBJ1-1
d_gene: TRBD1
v_gene: TRBV28
CDR3aa: ASSGGTGGRNTEAF

abundance: few
j_gene: TRBJ2-3
d_gene: -
v_gene: TRBV10-3
CDR3aa: AISEQRATSPDTQY

abundance: -
j_gene: TRBJ2-3
d_gene: TRBD1
v_gene: TRBV7-2
CDR3aa: ASSFGLGDRGRDTQY

abundance: many
j_gene: TRBJ2-1
d_gene: TRBD2
v_gene: TRBV7-3
CDR3aa: ASSPLAGAYNEQF

abundance: few
j_gene: TRBJ2-1
d_gene: -
v_gene: TRBV9
CDR3aa: ASTSTGTNEQF

abundance: few
j_gene: TRBJ2-3
d_gene: TRBD1
v_gene: TRBV29-1
CDR3aa: SVNRDRGRPDTQY

abundance: few
j_gene: TRBJ2-1
d_gene: -
v_gene: TRBV29-1
CDR3aa: SAVGLVLQMSSYNEQF

abundance: -
j_gene: TRBJ2-1
d_gene: -
v_gene: TRBV30
CDR3aa: AWSFPGTLPPLEQF

abundance: -
j_gene: TRBJ2-7
d_gene: TRBD2
v_gene: TRBV3-1
CDR3aa: ASTRTSGLRSYEQY

abundance: few
j_gene: TRBJ2-7
d_gene: TRBD2
v_gene: TRBV20-1
CDR3aa: SARGPGMAGGLGEQY

abundance: few
j_gene: TRBJ1-2
d_gene: TRBD1
v_gene: TRBV6-5
CDR3aa: ASSFDRGNYGYT

abundance: few
j_gene: TRBJ2-1
d_gene: -
v_gene: TRBV11-2
CDR3aa: ASSLLAAGSYNEQF

abundance: -
j_gene: TRBJ2-5
d_gene: -
v_gene: TRBV24-1
CDR3aa: ATSDRDAQETQY

abundance: -
j_gene: TRBJ2-1
d_gene: -
v_gene: TRBV5-1
CDR3aa: ASSLGGSYYNEQF

abundance: -
j_gene: TRBJ2-3
d_gene: TRBD1
v_gene: TRBV5-8
CDR3aa: ASSWGQGNTDTQY

abundance: many
j_gene: TRBJ1-4
d_gene: -
v_gene: TRBV7-9
CDR3aa: ASSPSRRGREDGKLF

abundance: -
j_gene: TRBJ2-7
d_gene: -
v_gene: TRBV7-2
CDR3aa: ASSLTLANEQY

abundance: -
j_gene: TRBJ2-7
d_gene: -
v_gene: TRBV11-2
CDR3aa: ASSSGIRTYEQY

abundance: few
j_gene: TRBJ2-5
d_gene: TRBD1
v_gene: TRBV12-3/TRBV12-4
CDR3aa: ASSLGGTGLETQY

abundance: few
j_gene: TRBJ2-3
d_gene: -
v_gene: TRBV20-1
CDR3aa: SARWVGTDTQY